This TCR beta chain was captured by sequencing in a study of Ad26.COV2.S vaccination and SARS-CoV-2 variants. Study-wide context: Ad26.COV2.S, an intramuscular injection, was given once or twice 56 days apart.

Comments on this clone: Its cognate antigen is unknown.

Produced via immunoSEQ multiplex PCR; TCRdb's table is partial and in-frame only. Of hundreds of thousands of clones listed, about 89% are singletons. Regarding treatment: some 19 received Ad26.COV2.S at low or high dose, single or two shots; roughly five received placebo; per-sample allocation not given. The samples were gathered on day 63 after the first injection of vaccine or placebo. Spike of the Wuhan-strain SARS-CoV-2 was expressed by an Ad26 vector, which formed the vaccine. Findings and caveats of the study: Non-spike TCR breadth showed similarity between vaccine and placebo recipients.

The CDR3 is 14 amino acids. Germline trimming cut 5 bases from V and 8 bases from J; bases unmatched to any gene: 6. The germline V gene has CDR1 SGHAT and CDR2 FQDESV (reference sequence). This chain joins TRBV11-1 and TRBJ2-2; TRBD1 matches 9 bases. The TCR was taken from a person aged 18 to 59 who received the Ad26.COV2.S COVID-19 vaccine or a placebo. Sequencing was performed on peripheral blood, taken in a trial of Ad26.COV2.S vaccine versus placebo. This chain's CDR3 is CASSADRGIGELFF. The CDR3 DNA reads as TGTGCCAGCAGCGCGGACAGGGGAATTGGGGAGCTGTTTTTT.